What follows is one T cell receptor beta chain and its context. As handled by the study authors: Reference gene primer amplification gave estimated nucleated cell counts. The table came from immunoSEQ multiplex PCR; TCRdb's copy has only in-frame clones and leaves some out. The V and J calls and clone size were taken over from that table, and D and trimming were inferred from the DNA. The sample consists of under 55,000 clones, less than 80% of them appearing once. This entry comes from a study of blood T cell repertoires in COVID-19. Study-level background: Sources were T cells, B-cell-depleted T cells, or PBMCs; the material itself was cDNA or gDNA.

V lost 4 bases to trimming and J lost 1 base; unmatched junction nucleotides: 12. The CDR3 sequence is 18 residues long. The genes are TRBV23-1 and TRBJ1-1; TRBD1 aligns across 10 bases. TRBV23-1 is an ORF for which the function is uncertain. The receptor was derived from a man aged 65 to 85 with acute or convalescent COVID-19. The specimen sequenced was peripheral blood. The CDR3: CASSRRTRQGARNTEAFF. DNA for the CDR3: TGCGCCAGCAGTCGGAGAACCCGACAGGGGGCGCGGAACACTGAAGCTTTCTTT.